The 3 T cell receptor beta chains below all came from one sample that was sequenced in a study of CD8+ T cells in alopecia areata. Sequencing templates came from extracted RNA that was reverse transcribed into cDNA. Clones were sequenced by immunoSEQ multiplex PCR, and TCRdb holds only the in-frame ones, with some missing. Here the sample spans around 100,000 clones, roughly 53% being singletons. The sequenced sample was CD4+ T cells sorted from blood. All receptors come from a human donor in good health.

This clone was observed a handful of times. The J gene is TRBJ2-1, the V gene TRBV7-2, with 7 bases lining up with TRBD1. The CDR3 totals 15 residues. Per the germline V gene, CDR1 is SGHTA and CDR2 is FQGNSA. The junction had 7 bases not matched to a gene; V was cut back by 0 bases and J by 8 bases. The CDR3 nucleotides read TGTGCCAGCAGCTTAGCCGTGGCAGGGGGACATGAGCAGTTCTTC. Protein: CASSLAVAGGHEQFF.

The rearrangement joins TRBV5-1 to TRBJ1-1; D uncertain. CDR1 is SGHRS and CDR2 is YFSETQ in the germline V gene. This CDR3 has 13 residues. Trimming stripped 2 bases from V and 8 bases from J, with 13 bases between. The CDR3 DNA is TGCGCCAGCAGCTTTGGTCGCCAGCCCGAAGCTTTCTTT. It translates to CASSFGRQPEAFF.

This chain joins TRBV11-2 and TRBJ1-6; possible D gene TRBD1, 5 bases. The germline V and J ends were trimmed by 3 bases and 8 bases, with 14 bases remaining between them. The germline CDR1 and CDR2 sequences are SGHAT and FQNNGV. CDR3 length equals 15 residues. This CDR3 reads CASSFYVTEYSPLHF. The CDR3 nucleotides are TGTGCCAGCAGCTTCTACGTGACAGAATATTCACCCCTCCACTTT. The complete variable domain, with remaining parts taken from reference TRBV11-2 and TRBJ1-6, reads EAGVAQSPRYKIIEKRQSVAFWCNPISGHATLYWYQQILGQGPKLLIQFQNNGVVDDSQLPKDRFSAERLKGVDSTLKIQPAKLEDSAVYLCASSFYVTEYSPLHFGNGTRLTVT.